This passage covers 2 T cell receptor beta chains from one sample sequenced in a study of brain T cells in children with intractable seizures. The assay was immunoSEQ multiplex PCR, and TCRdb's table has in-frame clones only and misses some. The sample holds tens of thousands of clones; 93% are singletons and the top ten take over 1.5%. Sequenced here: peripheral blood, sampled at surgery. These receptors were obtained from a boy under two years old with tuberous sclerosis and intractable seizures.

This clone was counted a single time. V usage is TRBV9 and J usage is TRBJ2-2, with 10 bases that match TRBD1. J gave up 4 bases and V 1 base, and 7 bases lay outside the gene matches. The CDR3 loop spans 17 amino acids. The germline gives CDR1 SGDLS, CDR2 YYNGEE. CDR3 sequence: CASSVSTGTGVTGELFF. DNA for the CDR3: TGTGCCAGCAGCGTATCCACAGGGACAGGGGTCACCGGGGAGCTGTTTTTT.

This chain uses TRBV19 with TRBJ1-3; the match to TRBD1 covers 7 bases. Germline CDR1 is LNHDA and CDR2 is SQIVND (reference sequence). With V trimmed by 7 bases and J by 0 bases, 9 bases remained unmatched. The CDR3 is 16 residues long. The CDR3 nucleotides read TGTGCCAGTACTTTACGACAGGGTTACTCTGGAAACACCATATATTTT. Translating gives CASTLRQGYSGNTIYF.